The present TCR beta chain was sequenced within a study of T cell changes during pregnancy in multiple sclerosis. This table comes from immunoSEQ multiplex PCR, and its TCRdb copy is limited to in-frame clones, with some not included. The data hold 70,000 to 95,000 clones, with 90% to 95% observed a single time. Trimming cost V 2 bases and J 6 bases, with 11 bases left between them. The CDR3 consists of 13 residues. CDR1 SGDLS and CDR2 YYNGEE come from the germline V gene. The clonotype originates from a female donor with multiple sclerosis, enrolled in a pregnancy study. The rearrangement joins TRBV9 to TRBJ1-2, with no clear D. The sequencing here drew on peripheral blood, taken in the first trimester of pregnancy. CDR3 protein: CASSVGVSDGYTF. CDR3 sequence (DNA): TGTGCCAGCAGCGTGGGAGTATCCGATGGCTACACCTTC.